These 4 T cell receptor beta chains share one sample of origin, sequenced in a study of blood T cell repertoires in COVID-19 (dated by TCRdb to about 2020). The library was prepared using the immunoSEQ multiplex PCR assay. TCRdb obtained this table from immuneACCESS and retained in-frame rearrangements with V and J assigned. These tables miss some clones; where compared with another copy, unresolved V genes account for less than half of the shortfall, and the remainder is unexplained. The sample records some 170,000 clones, roughly 82% of which are singletons. 12% to 15% of the sample is taken by the ten largest. The sequenced material came from PBMCs or T cells enriched from blood (not recorded which). Receptors originate from a man aged 45-65 years who had recovered from COVID-19.

J is TRBJ2-7 and V is TRBV9, with TRBD1 as a possible D gene (5 bases). The CDR3 is 16 amino acids. Germline loops: CDR1 SGDLS, CDR2 YYNGEE. Trimming removed 0 bases from V and 2 bases from J, with 15 bases in between. CDR3 sequence reads: CASSVAPSTGPYEQYF. The CDR3 nucleotides are TGTGCCAGCAGCGTAGCTCCTTCAACAGGTCCCTACGAGCAGTACTTC. The whole variable domain, filled in from reference TRBV9 and TRBJ2-7, reads DSGVTQTPKHLITATGQRVTLRCSPRSGDLSVYWYQQSLDQGLQFLIQYYNGEERAKGNILERFSAQQFPDLHSELNLSSLELGDSALYFCASSVAPSTGPYEQYFGPGTRLTVT.

The table lists this clone with a few counts. This chain joins TRBV6-4 and TRBJ1-5, with a possible D match to TRBD1 (6 bases). The V end was cut by 6 bases, the J end by 0 bases, with 9 bases between. CDR1 and CDR2 (germline): MRHNA, SNTAGT. This CDR3 contains 14 residues. This CDR3 is CASRDSDSNQPQHF. CDR3 bases: TGTGCCAGCAGGGACAGCGATAGCAATCAGCCCCAGCATTTT.

The rearrangement joins TRBV7-9 to TRBJ1-1; D perhaps matches TRBD1 (6 bases). CDR1 and CDR2 (germline): SEHNR, FQNEAQ (reference sequence). The CDR3 has 15 amino acids. V lost 5 bases and J lost 5, with 18 bases in between. The CDR3 sequence is CASSPRAGTMTEAFF. Here the CDR3 DNA reads TGTGCCAGCAGCCCTAGAGCAGGGACAATGACTGAAGCTTTCTTT. Filled out from reference TRBV7-9 and TRBJ1-1, the complete variable domain reads DTGVSQNPRHKITKRGQNVTFRCDPISEHNRLYWYRQTLGQGPEFLTYFQNEAQLEKSRLLSDRFSAERPKGSFSTLEIQRTEQGDSAMYLCASSPRAGTMTEAFFGQGTRLTVV.

The chain recombines TRBV7-9 with TRBJ1-2; weak D call: TRBD1 (6 bases). The CDR3 sequence is 13 residues long. Trimming cost V 4 bases and J 6 bases, with 12 bases left between them. Looked up from germline, CDR1 is SEHNR and CDR2 is FQNEAQ (reference sequence). The CDR3 DNA sequence: TGTGCCAGCAGCTCAAGGGGGAGCAATGGCTACACCTTC. Translating gives CASSSRGSNGYTF.